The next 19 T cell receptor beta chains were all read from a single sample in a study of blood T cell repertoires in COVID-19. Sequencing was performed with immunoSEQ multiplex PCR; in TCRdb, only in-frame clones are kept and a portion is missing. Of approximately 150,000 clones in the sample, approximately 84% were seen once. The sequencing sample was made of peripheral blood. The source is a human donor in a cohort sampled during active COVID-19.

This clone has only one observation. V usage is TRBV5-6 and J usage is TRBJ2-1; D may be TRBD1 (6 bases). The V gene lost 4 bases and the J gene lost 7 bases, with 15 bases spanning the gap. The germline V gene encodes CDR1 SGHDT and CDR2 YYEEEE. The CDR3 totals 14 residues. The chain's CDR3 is CASSGGTSDNEQFF. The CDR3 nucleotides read TGTGCCAGCAGCGGTGGGACATCGGATAATGAGCAGTTCTTC.

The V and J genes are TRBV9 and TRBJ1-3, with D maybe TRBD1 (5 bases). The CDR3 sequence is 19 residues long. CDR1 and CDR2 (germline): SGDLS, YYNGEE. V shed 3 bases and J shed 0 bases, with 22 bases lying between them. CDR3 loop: CASSAPLVMGGVSGNTIYF. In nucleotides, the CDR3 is TGTGCCAGCAGCGCCCCACTTGTTATGGGGGGAGTCTCTGGAAACACCATATATTTT.

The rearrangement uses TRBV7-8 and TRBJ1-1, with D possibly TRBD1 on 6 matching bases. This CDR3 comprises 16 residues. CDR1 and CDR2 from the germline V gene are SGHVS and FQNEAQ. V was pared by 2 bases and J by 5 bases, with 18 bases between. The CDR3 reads CASSLRGYEGGTEAFF. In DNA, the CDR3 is TGTGCCAGCAGCTTAAGAGGGTACGAGGGGGGGACTGAAGCTTTCTTT. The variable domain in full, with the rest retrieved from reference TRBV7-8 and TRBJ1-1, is GAGVSQSPRYKVAKRGQDVALRCDPISGHVSLFWYQQALGQGPEFLTYFQNEAQLDKSGLPSDRFFAERPEGSVSTLKIQRTQQEDSAVYLCASSLRGYEGGTEAFFGQGTRLTVV.

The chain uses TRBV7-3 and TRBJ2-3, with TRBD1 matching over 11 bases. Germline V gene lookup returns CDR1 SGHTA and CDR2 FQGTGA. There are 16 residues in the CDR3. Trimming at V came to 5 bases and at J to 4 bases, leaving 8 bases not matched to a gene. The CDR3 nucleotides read TGTGCCAGCAGCCTCCAGACGGGACAGGGGGCAGATACGCAGTATTTT. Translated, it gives CASSLQTGQGADTQYF.

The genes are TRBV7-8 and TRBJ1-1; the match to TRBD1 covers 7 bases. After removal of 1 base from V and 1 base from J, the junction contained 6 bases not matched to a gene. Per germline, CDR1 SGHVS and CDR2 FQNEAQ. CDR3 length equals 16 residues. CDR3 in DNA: TGTGCCAGCAGCTTAGGAGACAGGGTATGGAACACTGAAGCTTTCTTT. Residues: CASSLGDRVWNTEAFF.

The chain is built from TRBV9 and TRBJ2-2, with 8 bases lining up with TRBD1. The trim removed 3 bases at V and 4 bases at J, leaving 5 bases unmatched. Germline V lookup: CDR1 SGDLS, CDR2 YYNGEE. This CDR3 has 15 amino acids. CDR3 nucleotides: TGTGCCAGCAGCGCTGGACAGGGTGTCACCGGGGAGCTGTTTTTT. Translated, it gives CASSAGQGVTGELFF.

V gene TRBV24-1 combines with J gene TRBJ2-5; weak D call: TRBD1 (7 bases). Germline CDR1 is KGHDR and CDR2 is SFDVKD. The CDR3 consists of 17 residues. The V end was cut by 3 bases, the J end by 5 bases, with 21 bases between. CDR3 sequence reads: CATSDRRGTASRETQYF. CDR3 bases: TGTGCCACCAGTGATCGCCGGGGGACAGCCTCGAGGGAGACCCAGTACTTC.

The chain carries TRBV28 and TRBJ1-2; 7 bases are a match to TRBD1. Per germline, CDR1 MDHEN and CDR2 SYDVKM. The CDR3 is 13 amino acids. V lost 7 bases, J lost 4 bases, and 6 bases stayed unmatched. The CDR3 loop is CASTRAGGYGYTF. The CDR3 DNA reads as TGTGCCAGCACCAGGGCAGGGGGCTATGGCTACACCTTC.

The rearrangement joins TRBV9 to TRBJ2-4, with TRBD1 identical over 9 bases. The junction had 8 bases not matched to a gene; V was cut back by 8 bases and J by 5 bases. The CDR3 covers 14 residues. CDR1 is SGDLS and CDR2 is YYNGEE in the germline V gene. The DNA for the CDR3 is TGTGCCAGTGGTACGGGACAGGGACAAAACATTCAGTACTTC. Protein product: CASGTGQGQNIQYF.

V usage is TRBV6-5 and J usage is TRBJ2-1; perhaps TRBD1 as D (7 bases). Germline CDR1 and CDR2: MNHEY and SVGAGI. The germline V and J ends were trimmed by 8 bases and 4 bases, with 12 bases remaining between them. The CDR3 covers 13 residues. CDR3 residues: CASWRDSYNEQFF. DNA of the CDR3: TGTGCCAGCTGGAGGGACAGTTACAATGAGCAGTTCTTC.

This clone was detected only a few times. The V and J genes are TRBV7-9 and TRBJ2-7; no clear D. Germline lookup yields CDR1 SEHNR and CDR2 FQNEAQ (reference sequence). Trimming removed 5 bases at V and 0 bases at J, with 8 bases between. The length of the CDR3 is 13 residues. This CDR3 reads CASSLTSSYEQYF. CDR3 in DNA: TGTGCCAGCAGCCTAACCTCCTCCTACGAGCAGTACTTC.

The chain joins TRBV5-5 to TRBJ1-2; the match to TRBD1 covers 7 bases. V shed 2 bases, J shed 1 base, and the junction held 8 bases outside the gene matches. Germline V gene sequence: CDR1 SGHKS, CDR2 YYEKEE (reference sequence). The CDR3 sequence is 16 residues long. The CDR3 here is CASSFDRVGNNYGYTF. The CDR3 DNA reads TGTGCCAGCAGCTTTGACAGGGTAGGGAATAACTATGGCTACACCTTC.

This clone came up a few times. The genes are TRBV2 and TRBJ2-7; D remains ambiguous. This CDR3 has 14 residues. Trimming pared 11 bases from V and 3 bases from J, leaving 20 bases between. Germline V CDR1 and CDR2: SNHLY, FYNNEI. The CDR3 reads CASTWAVTDYEQYV. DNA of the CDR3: TGTGCCTCCACGTGGGCAGTCACGGACTACGAGCAGTACGTC.

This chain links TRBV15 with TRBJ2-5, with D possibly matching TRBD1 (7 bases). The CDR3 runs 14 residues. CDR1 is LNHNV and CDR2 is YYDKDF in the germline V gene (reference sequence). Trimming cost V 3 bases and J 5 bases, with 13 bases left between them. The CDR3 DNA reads TGTGCCACCAGCAGCAGGGGGGCGAGTGAGACCCAGTACTTC. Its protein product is CATSSRGASETQYF.

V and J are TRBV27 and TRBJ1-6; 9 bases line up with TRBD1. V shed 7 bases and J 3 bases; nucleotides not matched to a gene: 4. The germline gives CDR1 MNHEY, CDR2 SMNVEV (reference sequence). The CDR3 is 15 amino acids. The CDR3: CASTSGQGYNSPLHF. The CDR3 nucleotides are TGTGCCAGCACGTCGGGACAGGGCTATAATTCACCCCTCCACTTT.

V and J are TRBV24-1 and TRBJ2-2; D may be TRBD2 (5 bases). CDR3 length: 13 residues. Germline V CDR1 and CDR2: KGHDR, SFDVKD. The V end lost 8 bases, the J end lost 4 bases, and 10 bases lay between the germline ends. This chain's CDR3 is CATNLGSTGELFF. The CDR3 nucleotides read TGTGCCACCAATCTGGGGAGCACCGGGGAGCTGTTTTTT.

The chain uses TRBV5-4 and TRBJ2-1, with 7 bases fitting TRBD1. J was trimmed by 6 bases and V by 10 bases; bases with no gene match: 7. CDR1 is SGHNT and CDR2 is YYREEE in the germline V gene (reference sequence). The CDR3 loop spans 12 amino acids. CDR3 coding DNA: TGTGCCCTCAGGGCAGGGGGCAATGAGCAGTTCTTC. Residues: CALRAGGNEQFF.

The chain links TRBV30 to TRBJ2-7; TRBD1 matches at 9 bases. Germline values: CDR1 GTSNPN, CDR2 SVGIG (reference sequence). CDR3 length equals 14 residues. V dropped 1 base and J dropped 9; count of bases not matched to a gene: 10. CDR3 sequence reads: CAWSETGGQLGQYF. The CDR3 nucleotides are TGTGCCTGGAGTGAGACAGGGGGACAACTCGGGCAGTACTTC.

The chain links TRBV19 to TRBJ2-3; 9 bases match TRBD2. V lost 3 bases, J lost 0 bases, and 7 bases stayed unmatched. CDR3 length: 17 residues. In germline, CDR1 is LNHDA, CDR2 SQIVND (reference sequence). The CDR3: CASSIRLAGASTDTQYF. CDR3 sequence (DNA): TGTGCCAGTAGTATTCGGTTAGCGGGAGCTAGCACAGATACGCAGTATTTT.